This T cell receptor beta chain was sequenced in a study of shared clonotypes between healthy human individuals. Researchers ran the assay at a deep level. The unsorted PBMC replicate PCRs were performed with approximately 0.3 ug DNA, roughly 30,000 T cell genomes. Scientists sequenced DNA from unsorted PBMC on ten immunoSEQ deep assay plates. Methods used by the authors: In the immunoSEQ data, sequences were junction-only and lacked quality scores, so filtering differed. The repertoire was sequenced with immunoSEQ multiplex PCR; TCRdb's copy has only in-frame clones and lacks some. V, J and clone size reflect that table, while D and trimming were determined from the DNA. The sample has more than 450,000 clones, 79% seen once. CDR1 is LNHDA, CDR2 SQIVND, per germline (reference sequence). The CDR3 contains 15 residues. After removal of 5 bases from V and 6 bases from J, the junction contained 8 bases not matched to a gene.

Sequences were obtained from PBMCs. The sequence was collected from a woman between 40 and 50 years old in good health. Some clones in this sample may be carry-over from other donors' samples. The V and J genes are TRBV19 and TRBJ2-7; TRBD2 matches at 12 bases. CDR3 in DNA: TGTGCCAGTAGTTGGACTAGCGGGGCTTCCGCCGAGCAGTACTTC. This sequence encodes CASSWTSGASAEQYF.